This TCR beta chain was sequenced for a study of cytomegalovirus exposure and HLA in healthy donors. Broader study findings: About 87% or about 30% of the time was how often most TCR beta V segments were productive, according to an earlier analysis.

Primers: 60 Vbeta forward and 13 Jbeta reverse. The table came from immunoSEQ multiplex PCR; TCRdb's copy has only in-frame clones and leaves some out. The sample has 95,000 to 100,000 clones; approximately 71% are singletons. Note on this clone: Its cognate antigen is unknown.

The source of this sequence is a female donor in good health and CMV-seronegative. Material: PBMCs.

The DNA of the CDR3 is TGCGCCAGCAGCCCTGGGACAGAAGATCAGCCCCAGCATTTT. Translation gives CASSPGTEDQPQHF. This sequence joins TRBV5-1 and TRBJ1-5; 7 bases are shared with TRBD1. The CDR3 runs to 14 residues. With 4 bases clipped from V and 5 bases from J, the junction kept 6 bases outside the gene matches. Germline loops: CDR1 SGHRS, CDR2 YFSETQ.